A single sample is the source of the 21 T cell receptor beta chains below, sequenced in a study of beta chain features in type 1 diabetes. Expressed TCRB transcripts were sequenced after all isolated RNA was converted to cDNA. Measured with immunoSEQ multiplex PCR; TCRdb has only the in-frame clones, and not every one. Among roughly 230,000 clones listed, 9.6% were seen once. Sequencing used naive CD4+ T cells from blood. The receptor source for this set is a woman between 18 and 29 years old in good health.

This clone was seen more than once but under ten times. As DNA, the CDR3 is TGTGCCAGCAGGCTCGCGGGGATGAACACTGAAGCTTTCTTT. It translates to CASRLAGMNTEAFF. The rearrangement links TRBV6-5 to TRBJ1-1; no clear D. Trimming stripped 6 bases from V and 0 bases from J, with 11 bases between. The germline V gene has CDR1 MNHEY and CDR2 SVGAGI. This CDR3 spans 14 amino acids.

The genes are TRBV7-9 and TRBJ2-1; 11 bases align to TRBD2. Germline values: CDR1 SEHNR, CDR2 FQNEAQ (reference sequence). V lost 5 bases and J lost 4; bases outside the gene matches: 10. The CDR3 is 17 amino acids. The CDR3 DNA is TGTGCCAGCAGCATCCCTAGCGGGGGGCTCCCTTACAATGAGCAGTTCTTC. Encoded protein: CASSIPSGGLPYNEQFF.

This clone was observed a handful of times. V is TRBV5-1 and J is TRBJ2-2; 9 bases fit TRBD2. This CDR3 comprises 18 residues. CDR1 and CDR2 from the germline V gene are SGHRS and YFSETQ. The ends lost 0 bases at V and 4 bases at J; junction bases unmatched: 10. The CDR3 DNA is TGCGCCAGCAGCTTGGATCGGCTAGCGGGGCCATTCACCGGGGAGCTGTTTTTT. Its translation: CASSLDRLAGPFTGELFF.

This clone came up a few times. This rearrangement joins TRBV9 to TRBJ2-2, with 8 bases that match TRBD1. Germline lookup yields CDR1 SGDLS and CDR2 YYNGEE. This CDR3 region has 16 residues. Trimming took 0 bases from V and 7 from J; bases not matched to a gene: 8. CDR3 loop: CASSVGEDRVIGELFF. CDR3 DNA: TGTGCCAGCAGCGTAGGGGAGGACAGGGTGATCGGGGAGCTGTTTTTT.

This clone was seen a handful of times. The rearrangement uses TRBV6-5 and TRBJ2-1; a weak D match, TRBD1 (6 bases). Trimming took off 3 bases at V and 4 bases at J, with 13 bases between the two ends. Per germline, CDR1 MNHEY and CDR2 SVGAGI. The CDR3 is 15 residues long. CDR3 protein: CASSYLGAMYNEQFF. CDR3 DNA sequence: TGTGCCAGCAGTTATCTGGGGGCTATGTACAATGAGCAGTTCTTC.

V gene TRBV11-2 combines with J gene TRBJ2-5; 10 positions match TRBD2. The CDR3 has 16 amino acids. From germline, CDR1 is SGHAT and CDR2 FQNNGV. J lost 4 bases, V lost 6 bases, and 11 bases had no gene match. The CDR3 bases are TGTGCCAGCAGGACAGACCTAGCGGGGGCCAGAGAGACCCAGTACTTC. It is translated as CASRTDLAGARETQYF.

This clone showed up just a few times. The chain is built from TRBV18 and TRBJ1-2, with 8 bases identical to TRBD1. Germline loops: CDR1 KGHSH, CDR2 LQKENI. This CDR3 has 19 amino acids. V dropped 5 bases and J dropped 2; count of bases not matched to a gene: 19. CDR3 coding DNA: TGTGCCAGCTCATCGAACGCAGGGGGCGGAAGCCGCGAAAACTATGGCTACACCTTC. Protein: CASSSNAGGGSRENYGYTF.

This clone has more than one count but fewer than ten. V and J are TRBV25-1 and TRBJ2-3; D ambiguous. The germline gives CDR1 MGHDK, CDR2 SYGVNS. The V end was cut by 2 bases, the J end by 2 bases, with 5 bases between. The CDR3 consists of 13 residues. CDR3 protein: CASSEPSTDTQYF. The CDR3 nucleotides read TGTGCCAGCAGTGAACCGTCCACAGATACGCAGTATTTT.

The chain couples TRBV5-4 to TRBJ1-2, with TRBD1 matching over 9 bases. The CDR3 consists of 14 residues. The junction had 5 bases not matched to a gene; V was cut back by 0 bases and J by 8 bases. Per germline, CDR1 SGHNT and CDR2 YYREEE (reference sequence). The CDR3 spells CASSLVRTGDGYTF. The CDR3 DNA reads as TGTGCCAGCAGCTTGGTTAGGACAGGGGACGGCTACACCTTC.

The rearrangement links TRBV13 to TRBJ1-2, with 7 nucleotides matching TRBD1. V lost 3 bases and J lost 8; bases outside the gene matches: 12. CDR3 length: 15 amino acids. Per the germline V gene, CDR1 is PRHDT and CDR2 is FYEKMQ (reference sequence). CDR3 in DNA: TGTGCCAGCAGCTTCCGGGACAGAAGGGAGAGCGGCTACACCTTC. Encoded protein: CASSFRDRRESGYTF. The full variable domain, with the rest looked up from reference TRBV13 and TRBJ1-2, is AAGVIQSPRHLIKEKRETATLKCYPIPRHDTVYWYQQGPGQDPQFLISFYEKMQSDKGSIPDRFSAQQFSDYHSELNMSSLELGDSALYFCASSFRDRRESGYTFGSGTRLTVV.

V usage is TRBV14 and J usage is TRBJ1-5; a possible D gene is TRBD1 (5 bases). CDR3 length: 13 residues. From germline, CDR1 is SGHDN and CDR2 FVKESK. V was shortened by 4 bases and J by 6 bases, with 10 bases between the two germline ends. The CDR3 is CASSLGGTQPQHF. The CDR3, as DNA: TGTGCCAGCAGCCTTGGAGGGACTCAGCCCCAGCATTTT.

The table lists this clone with a few counts. V usage is TRBV27 and J usage is TRBJ1-3; D is undetermined. The V gene lost 5 bases and the J gene lost 0 bases, with 5 bases spanning the gap. The V gene's germline CDR1 is MNHEY and CDR2 SMNVEV (reference sequence). The CDR3 extends over 13 amino acids. CDR3 loop: CASSQSSGNTIYF. Written as DNA, the CDR3 is TGTGCCAGCAGTCAATCCTCTGGAAACACCATATATTTT.

V gene TRBV14 combines with J gene TRBJ2-3, with D unresolved. Trimming left V 4 bases short and J 0 bases short, with 11 bases between. The CDR3 length is 15 residues. Germline V gene sequence: CDR1 SGHDN, CDR2 FVKESK. The CDR3, as DNA: TGTGCCAGCAGCCGCCGATTGACTAGCACAGATACGCAGTATTTT. It codes for CASSRRLTSTDTQYF.

Only a few counts were recorded for this clone. V is TRBV20-1 and J is TRBJ1-2; 7 bases are a match to TRBD1. The V gene's germline CDR1 is DFQATT and CDR2 SNEGSKA (reference sequence). With V trimmed by 5 bases and J by 6 bases, 3 bases remained unmatched. CDR3 size: 11 residues. In DNA form, the CDR3 reads TGCAGTGCTTGGACAGGAGATGGCTACACCTTC. This translates into CSAWTGDGYTF.

The chain carries TRBV18 and TRBJ2-7, with TRBD1 matching 10 bases. Germline V gene lookup returns CDR1 KGHSH and CDR2 LQKENI. The CDR3 totals 16 residues. V trimming: 2 bases; J trimming: 3 bases; junction bases outside the gene matches: 7. CDR3 bases: TGTGCCAGCTCACCATCCGGGACAGGGGCCTTCTACGAGCAGTACTTC. Protein: CASSPSGTGAFYEQYF.

This clone was observed a few times. The chain is built from TRBV5-1 and TRBJ1-4, with a possible D match to TRBD1 (5 bases). CDR3 length: 15 residues. V lost 2 bases and J lost 5, with 13 bases in between. Per germline, CDR1 SGHRS and CDR2 YFSETQ. The CDR3: CASSFTGTQNEKLFF. The CDR3 nucleotides are TGCGCCAGCAGCTTCACAGGAACACAGAATGAAAAACTGTTTTTT.

This clone was observed a single time. J is TRBJ1-2 and V is TRBV19; D is ambiguous. Deletions cut 4 bases from V and 5 bases from J, with 8 bases between. CDR3 length equals 12 residues. Germline CDR1 reads LNHDA; CDR2 reads SQIVND (reference sequence). The CDR3 bases are TGTGCCAGTAGTAGGGCGAGTTATGGCTACACCTTC. It is translated as CASSRASYGYTF.

The rearrangement joins TRBV27 to TRBJ1-1, with 7 bases matching TRBD1. The trim removed 1 base at V and 5 bases at J, leaving 16 bases unmatched. The CDR3 totals 18 residues. CDR1 and CDR2 (germline): MNHEY, SMNVEV (reference sequence). CDR3 in DNA: TGTGCCAGCAGTTTATTCGCGCCGACAGGGTACAGAGGGACTGAAGCTTTCTTT. Translated, it gives CASSLFAPTGYRGTEAFF.

This clone was detected a few times. The rearrangement joins TRBV29-1 to TRBJ1-4; tentative D call: TRBD1 (5 bases). Germline-derived CDR1 and CDR2 are SQVTM and ANQGSEA. This CDR3 spans 13 amino acids. Trimming left V 3 bases short and J 7 bases short, with 12 bases between. CDR3 DNA sequence: TGCAGCGTTGAGACCCAGGGTGGTGAAAAACTGTTTTTT. As protein: CSVETQGGEKLFF.

The sample holds a few counts of this clone. The DNA for the CDR3 is TGTGCCACCAGCAGAGATACTGGCGGGGGCCTTATGGATGAGCAGTTCTTC. Amino acids: CATSRDTGGGLMDEQFF. The rearrangement links TRBV15 to TRBJ2-1; D possibly corresponds to TRBD2 (7 bases). Trimming took 0 bases from V and 8 from J, leaving 20 bases between them. The CDR3 length is 17 residues. From germline, CDR1 is LNHNV and CDR2 YYDKDF (reference sequence).

The sample holds a few counts of this clone. The chain employs TRBV6-1 and TRBJ2-3; 8 nucleotides match TRBD2. The CDR3 runs to 15 residues. Germline CDR1 is MNHNS and CDR2 is SASEGT. V dropped 1 base and J dropped 3; count of bases not matched to a gene: 3. The CDR3 reads CASSEVLAVTDTQYF. The CDR3 DNA sequence: TGTGCCAGCAGTGAAGTACTAGCGGTTACAGATACGCAGTATTTT.